What follows describes a single T cell receptor (beta chain). The target antigen is unknown. The V end lost 7 bases, the J end lost 0 bases, and 10 bases lay between the germline ends. Per germline, CDR1 SEHNR and CDR2 FQNEAQ (reference sequence). The CDR3 spans 13 residues. The data were obtained in a study of siplizumab effects on memory and regulatory T cells. The study, taken as a whole, reports: The naive T cell population seemed more diverse than memory cells and seemed a major contributor to the alloresponse.

Per sample, about 10^5 TCR templates underwent assay. Method: immunoSEQ multiplex PCR; TCRdb's copy keeps in-frame clones and lacks some. Of tens of thousands of clones in the sample, approximately 93% were seen once. This rearrangement joins TRBV7-9 to TRBJ2-7; D might be TRBD1 (6 bases). Sequencing used CD8+ T cells sorted from blood. The clonotype comes from a human donor in good health. As DNA, the CDR3 is TGTGCCAGCATCCGGGACAACTCCTACGAGCAGTACTTC. Translated, it gives CASIRDNSYEQYF.